Each of the 12 T cell receptor beta chains below was sequenced from the same sample in a study of PD-1 blockade in mismatch repair-deficient tumors. Libraries were prepared by immunoSEQ multiplex PCR; TCRdb keeps only in-frame clonotypes and omits some of them. The sample records some 120,000 clones, 86% being singletons. Sequenced material: peripheral blood, taken 44 weeks after starting pembrolizumab. Every receptor here comes from an adult with mismatch repair-deficient cancer.

The chain is built from TRBV10-3 and TRBJ1-4, with a weak D call TRBD1 (6 bases). Trimming removed 1 base from V and 6 bases from J, with 12 bases in between. Germline CDR1 ENHRY, CDR2 SYGVKD. This CDR3 is built from 15 residues. Written as DNA, the CDR3 is TGTGCCATCAGTGAGTTGGGGACACGGGATGAAAAACTGTTTTTT. Its translation: CAISELGTRDEKLFF.

The genes are TRBV5-5 and TRBJ1-4; unclear D gene. Deletions cut 1 base from V and 5 bases from J, with 12 bases between. This CDR3 comprises 15 residues. Germline V CDR1 and CDR2: SGHKS, YYEKEE (reference sequence). Written as DNA, the CDR3 is TGTGCCAGCAGCTTGCAGCCAGGAGACAATGAAAAACTGTTTTTT. Amino acids: CASSLQPGDNEKLFF.

This clone was seen only once. The chain joins TRBV28 to TRBJ2-1; D unclear. Deletions cut 7 bases from V and 7 bases from J, with 8 bases between. Germline-derived CDR1 and CDR2 are MDHEN and SYDVKM. This CDR3 is 11 amino acids long. In nucleotides, the CDR3 is TGTGCCAGCATGGACGGTAATGAGCAGTTCTTC. This sequence encodes CASMDGNEQFF.

The rearrangement links TRBV5-4 to TRBJ2-1; tentative D call: TRBD1 (6 bases). The CDR3 length is 16 residues. Looked up from germline, CDR1 is SGHNT and CDR2 is YYREEE (reference sequence). Trimming pared 3 bases from V and 4 bases from J, leaving 17 bases between. The CDR3 spells CASSSPETGTYNEQFF. CDR3 nucleotides: TGTGCCAGCAGCTCCCCCGAGACAGGAACTTACAATGAGCAGTTCTTC.

This clone has only a few counts. The CDR3 spells CASSFGWGNQPQHF. CDR3 DNA sequence: TGTGCCAGCAGTTTCGGGTGGGGGAATCAGCCCCAGCATTTT. The J gene is TRBJ1-5, the V gene TRBV28; tentative D call: TRBD1 (5 bases). The CDR3 extends over 14 amino acids. Germline CDR1 and CDR2: MDHEN and SYDVKM. With 3 bases removed from V and 4 bases from J, the gap between germline ends came to 10 bases.

V is TRBV11-3 and J is TRBJ2-3; a weak D match, TRBD2 (6 bases). Germline CDR1 is SGHNT and CDR2 is YENEEA. The CDR3 spans 17 residues. V was pared by 5 bases and J by 2 bases, with 20 bases between. The CDR3 sequence: CASSLLGSGRHTDTQYF. CDR3 sequence (DNA): TGTGCCAGCAGCCTCTTAGGTAGCGGTAGACACACAGATACGCAGTATTTT.

V usage is TRBV11-2 and J usage is TRBJ2-7; 9 bases are shared with TRBD1. The CDR3 is 15 residues long. Germline V gene data show CDR1 as SGHAT and CDR2 as FQNNGV. Trimming took 1 base from V and 5 from J; bases not matched to a gene: 6. The CDR3 bases are TGTGCCAGCAGCTTAGCTGACAGGGGGACAGACGAGCAGTACTTC. As protein: CASSLADRGTDEQYF. The whole variable domain, remainder taken from reference TRBV11-2 and TRBJ2-7, is EAGVAQSPRYKIIEKRQSVAFWCNPISGHATLYWYQQILGQGPKLLIQFQNNGVVDDSQLPKDRFSAERLKGVDSTLKIQPAKLEDSAVYLCASSLADRGTDEQYFGPGTRLTVT.

The chain is built from TRBV27 and TRBJ2-3; TRBD2 matches 7 bases. CDR1 is MNHEY, CDR2 SMNVEV, per germline (reference sequence). CDR3 length: 16 amino acids. J gave up 3 bases and V 3 bases, and 9 bases lay outside the gene matches. CDR3 sequence: CASSLWGGRGTDTQYF. In DNA, the CDR3 is TGTGCCAGCAGTTTGTGGGGAGGGAGGGGAACAGATACGCAGTATTTT.

This chain connects TRBV13 to TRBJ1-5; a weak D match, TRBD1 (5 bases). Trimming took off 7 bases at V and 4 bases at J, with 14 bases between the two ends. The CDR3 sequence is 14 residues long. Germline V lookup: CDR1 PRHDT, CDR2 FYEKMQ (reference sequence). In DNA, the CDR3 is TGTGCCAGCACCCAGCGGGGGGAAAATCAGCCCCAGCATTTT. It yields the protein CASTQRGENQPQHF.

CDR3 bases: TGTGCCAGCAGCCCCCGGGACAGGGCTGGTCTCTACGAGCAGTACTTC. Encoded protein: CASSPRDRAGLYEQYF. The chain recombines TRBV7-9 with TRBJ2-7; 9 nucleotides match TRBD1. The V gene end was trimmed by 5 bases and the J gene end by 3 bases; junction bases not matched to a gene: 11. The germline CDR1 and CDR2 sequences are SEHNR and FQNEAQ (reference sequence). CDR3 length: 16 amino acids.

The chain is built from TRBV5-6 and TRBJ2-3; D may be TRBD1 (5 bases). Trimming took 0 bases from V and 7 from J, leaving 9 bases between them. The CDR3 totals 13 residues. In germline, CDR1 is SGHDT, CDR2 YYEEEE. This CDR3 reads CASSLARQYTQYF. The CDR3 DNA reads as TGTGCCAGCAGCTTGGCTAGACAGTATACGCAGTATTTT.

CDR3 in DNA: TGTGCCACCAGCAGAGGGACAGACCGAGGTTTTGGGGCCAACGTCCTGACTTTC. Amino acids: CATSRGTDRGFGANVLTF. The J gene is TRBJ2-6, the V gene TRBV15; perhaps TRBD1 as D (6 bases). Germline values: CDR1 LNHNV, CDR2 YYDKDF (reference sequence). There are 18 residues in the CDR3. Deletions cut 1 base from V and 3 bases from J, with 16 bases between.